The sample holds a few counts of the clone carrying this TCR beta chain. PCR employed 60 Vbeta and 13 Jbeta primers. Sequencing used immunoSEQ multiplex PCR; TCRdb keeps in-frame clones, though not all of them. The sample lists 160,000 or so clones; 80% were seen once. Germline V gene data show CDR1 as MNHNS and CDR2 as SASEGT. The CDR3 consists of 12 residues. Trimming took 6 bases from V and 7 from J, leaving 13 bases between them. This record belongs to a study of cytomegalovirus exposure and HLA in healthy donors. The overall study: Most genotyped donors, around 86% of 398, had Caucasian-associated genetic ancestry.

This receptor was taken from a man between 18 and 29 years old in good health and CMV-seropositive. Sequencing used PBMCs. This chain links TRBV6-1 with TRBJ2-7, with a weak D call TRBD2 (5 bases). The CDR3 DNA sequence: TGTGCCAGCAGAGGACTTGATCTAGAGCAGTACTTC. Protein: CASRGLDLEQYF.